This TCR beta chain was identified in a study of blood T cells in healthy people across ages. Study in general: Using template switching, researchers captured about one barcoded beta molecule for each two T cells.

V was shortened by 5 bases and J by 7 bases, with 5 bases between the two germline ends. Per the germline V gene, CDR1 is SGHTA and CDR2 is FQGNSA. This CDR3 contains 10 residues. A second PCR, run for roughly 7 to 12 cycles, used a sample-barcoded 5' primer plus a J-beta primer mix. The template-switch adaptor, which had 12 random nucleotides, put a tag on each cDNA molecule. TCRdb itself ran the 5' RACE reads through MiXCR, one entry per CDR3 protein. The top ten hold under 30% of the sample, which has 1,800,000 or so distinct CDR3 sequences, about two fifths seen once. The total RNA that was extracted per sample amounted to at least 5.5 micrograms.

Sequenced material: blood. The chain employs TRBV7-2 and TRBJ1-1, with D unclear. The source is a human donor in good health. CDR3 loop: CASSRGEAFF. CDR3 bases: TGTGCCAGCAGCAGAGGTGAAGCTTTCTTT. The full variable domain, in which reference TRBV7-2 and TRBJ1-1 provide the parts outside the CDR3, is GAGVSQSPSNKVTEKGKDVELRCDPISGHTALYWYRQSLGQGLEFLIYFQGNSAPDKSGLPSDRFSAERTGGSVSTLTIQRTQQEDSAVYLCASSRGEAFFGQGTRLTVV.